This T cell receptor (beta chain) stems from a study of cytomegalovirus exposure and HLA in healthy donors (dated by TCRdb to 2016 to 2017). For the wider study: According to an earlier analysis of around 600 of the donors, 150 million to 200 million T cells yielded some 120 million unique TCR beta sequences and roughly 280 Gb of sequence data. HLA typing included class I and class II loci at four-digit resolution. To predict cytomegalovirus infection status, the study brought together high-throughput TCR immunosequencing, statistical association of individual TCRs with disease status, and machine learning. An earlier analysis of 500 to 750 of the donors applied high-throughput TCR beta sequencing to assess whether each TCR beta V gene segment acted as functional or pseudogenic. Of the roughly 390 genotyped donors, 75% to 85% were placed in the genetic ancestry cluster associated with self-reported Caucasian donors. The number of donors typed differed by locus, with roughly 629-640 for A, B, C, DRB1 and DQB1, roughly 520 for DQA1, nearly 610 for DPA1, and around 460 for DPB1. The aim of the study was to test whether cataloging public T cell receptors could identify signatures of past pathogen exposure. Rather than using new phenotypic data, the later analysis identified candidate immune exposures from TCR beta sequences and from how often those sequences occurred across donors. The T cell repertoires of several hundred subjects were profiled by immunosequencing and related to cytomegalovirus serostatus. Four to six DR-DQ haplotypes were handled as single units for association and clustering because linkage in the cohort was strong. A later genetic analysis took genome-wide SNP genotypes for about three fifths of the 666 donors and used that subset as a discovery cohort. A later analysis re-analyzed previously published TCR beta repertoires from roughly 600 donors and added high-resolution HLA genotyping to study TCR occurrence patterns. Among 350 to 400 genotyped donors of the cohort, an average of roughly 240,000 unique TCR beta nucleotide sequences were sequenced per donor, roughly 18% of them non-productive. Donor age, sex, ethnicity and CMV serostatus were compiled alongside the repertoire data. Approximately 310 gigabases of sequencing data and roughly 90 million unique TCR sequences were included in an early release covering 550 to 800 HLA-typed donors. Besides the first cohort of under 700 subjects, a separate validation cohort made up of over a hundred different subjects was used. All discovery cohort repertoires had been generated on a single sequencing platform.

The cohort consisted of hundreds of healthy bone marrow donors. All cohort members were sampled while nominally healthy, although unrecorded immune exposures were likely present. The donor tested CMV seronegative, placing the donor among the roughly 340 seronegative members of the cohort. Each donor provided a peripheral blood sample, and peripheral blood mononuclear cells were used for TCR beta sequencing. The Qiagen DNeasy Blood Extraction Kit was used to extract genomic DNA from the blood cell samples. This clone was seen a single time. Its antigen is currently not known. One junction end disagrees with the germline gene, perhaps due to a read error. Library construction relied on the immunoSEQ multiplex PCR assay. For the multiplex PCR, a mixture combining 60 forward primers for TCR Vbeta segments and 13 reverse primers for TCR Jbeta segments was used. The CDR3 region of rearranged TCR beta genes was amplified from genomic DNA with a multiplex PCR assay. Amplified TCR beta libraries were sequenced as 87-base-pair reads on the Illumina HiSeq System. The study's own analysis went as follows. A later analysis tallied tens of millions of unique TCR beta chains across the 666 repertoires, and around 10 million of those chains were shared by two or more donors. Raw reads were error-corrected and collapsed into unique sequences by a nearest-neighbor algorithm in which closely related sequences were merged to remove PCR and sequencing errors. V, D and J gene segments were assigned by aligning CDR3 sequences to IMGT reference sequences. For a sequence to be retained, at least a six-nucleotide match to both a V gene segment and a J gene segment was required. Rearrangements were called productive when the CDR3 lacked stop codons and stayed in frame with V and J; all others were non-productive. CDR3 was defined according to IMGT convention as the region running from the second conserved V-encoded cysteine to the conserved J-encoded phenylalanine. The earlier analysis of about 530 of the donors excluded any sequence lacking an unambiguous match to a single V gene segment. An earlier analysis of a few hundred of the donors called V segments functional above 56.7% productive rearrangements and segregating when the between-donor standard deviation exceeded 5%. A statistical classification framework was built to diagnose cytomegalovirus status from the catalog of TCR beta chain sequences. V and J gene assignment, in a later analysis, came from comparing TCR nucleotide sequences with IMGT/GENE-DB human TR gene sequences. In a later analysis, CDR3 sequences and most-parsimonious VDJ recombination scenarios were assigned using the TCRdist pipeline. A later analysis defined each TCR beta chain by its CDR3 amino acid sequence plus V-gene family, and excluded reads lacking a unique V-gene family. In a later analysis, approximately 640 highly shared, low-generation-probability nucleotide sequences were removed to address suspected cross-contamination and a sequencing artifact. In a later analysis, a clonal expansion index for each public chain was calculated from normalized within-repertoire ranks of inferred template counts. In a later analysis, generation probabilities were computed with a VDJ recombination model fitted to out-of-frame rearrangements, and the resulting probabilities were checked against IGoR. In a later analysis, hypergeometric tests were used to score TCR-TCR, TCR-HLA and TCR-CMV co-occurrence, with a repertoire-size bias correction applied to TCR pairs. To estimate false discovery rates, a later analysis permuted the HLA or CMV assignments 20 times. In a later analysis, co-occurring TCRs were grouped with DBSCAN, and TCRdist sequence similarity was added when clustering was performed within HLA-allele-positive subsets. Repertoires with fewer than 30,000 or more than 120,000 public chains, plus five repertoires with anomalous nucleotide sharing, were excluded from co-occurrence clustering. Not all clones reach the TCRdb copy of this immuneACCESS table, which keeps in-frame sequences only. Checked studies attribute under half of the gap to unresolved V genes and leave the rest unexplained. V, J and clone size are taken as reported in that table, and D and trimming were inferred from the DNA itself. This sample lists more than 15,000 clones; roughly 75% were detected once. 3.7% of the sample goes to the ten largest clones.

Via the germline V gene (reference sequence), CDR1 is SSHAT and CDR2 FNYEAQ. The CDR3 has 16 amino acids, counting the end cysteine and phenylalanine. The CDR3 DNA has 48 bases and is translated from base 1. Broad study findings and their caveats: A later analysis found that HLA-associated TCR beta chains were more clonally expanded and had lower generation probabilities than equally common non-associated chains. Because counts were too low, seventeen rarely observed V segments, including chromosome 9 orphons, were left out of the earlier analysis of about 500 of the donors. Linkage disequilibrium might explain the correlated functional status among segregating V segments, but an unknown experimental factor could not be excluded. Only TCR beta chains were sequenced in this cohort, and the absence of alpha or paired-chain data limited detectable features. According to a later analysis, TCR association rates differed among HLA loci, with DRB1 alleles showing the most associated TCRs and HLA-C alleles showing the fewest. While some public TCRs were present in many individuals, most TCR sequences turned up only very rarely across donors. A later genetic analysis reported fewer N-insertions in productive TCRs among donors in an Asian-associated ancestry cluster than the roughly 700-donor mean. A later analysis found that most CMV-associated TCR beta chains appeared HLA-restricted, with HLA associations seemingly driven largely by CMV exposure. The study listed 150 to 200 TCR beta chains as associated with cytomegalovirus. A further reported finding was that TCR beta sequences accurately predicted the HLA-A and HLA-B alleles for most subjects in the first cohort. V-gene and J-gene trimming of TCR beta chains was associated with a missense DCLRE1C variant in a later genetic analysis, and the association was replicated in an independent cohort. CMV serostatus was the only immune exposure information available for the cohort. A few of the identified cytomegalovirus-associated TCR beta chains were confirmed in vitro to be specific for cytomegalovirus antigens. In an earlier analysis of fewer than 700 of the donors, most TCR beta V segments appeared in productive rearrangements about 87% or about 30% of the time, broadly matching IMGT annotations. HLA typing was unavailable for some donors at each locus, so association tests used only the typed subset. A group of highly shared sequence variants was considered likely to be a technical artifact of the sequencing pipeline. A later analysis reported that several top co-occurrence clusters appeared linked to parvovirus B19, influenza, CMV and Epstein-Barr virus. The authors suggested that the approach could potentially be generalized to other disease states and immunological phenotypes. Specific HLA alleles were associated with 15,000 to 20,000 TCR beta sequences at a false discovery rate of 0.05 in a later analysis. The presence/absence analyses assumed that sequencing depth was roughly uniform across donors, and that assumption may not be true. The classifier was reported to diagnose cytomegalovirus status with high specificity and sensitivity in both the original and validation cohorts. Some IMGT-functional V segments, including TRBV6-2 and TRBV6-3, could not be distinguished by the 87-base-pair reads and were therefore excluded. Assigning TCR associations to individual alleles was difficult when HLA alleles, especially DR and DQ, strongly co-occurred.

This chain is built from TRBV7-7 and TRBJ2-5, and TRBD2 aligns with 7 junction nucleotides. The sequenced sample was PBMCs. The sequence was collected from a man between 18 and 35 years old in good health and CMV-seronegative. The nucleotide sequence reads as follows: TGTGCTAGCAGCACCGGGGGGATGGGTAGTACAGAGACCCAGTACTTC. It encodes CASSTGGMGSTETQYF.